These 22 T cell receptor beta chains came from one sample sequenced in a study of control samples from healthy donors and cancer patients. Clones were read by immunoSEQ multiplex PCR, and TCRdb kept only the in-frame ones, dropping some. Seen here are about 140,000 clones, under 95% observed once, and the top ten hold approximately 14%. The sample comprised blood. These receptors originate from a man aged 35 to 55 in good health.

V usage is TRBV6-5 and J usage is TRBJ2-5, with 7 bases identical to TRBD1. This CDR3 is built from 15 residues. J was trimmed by 2 bases and V by 6 bases; bases with no gene match: 9. CDR1 and CDR2 from the germline V gene are MNHEY and SVGAGI. The CDR3 reads CASSLSGGLQETQYF. The CDR3 region has the DNA TGTGCCAGCAGCCTGTCAGGGGGTTTGCAAGAGACCCAGTACTTC.

The chain joins TRBV6-4 to TRBJ1-6; D might be TRBD1 (5 bases). From germline, CDR1 is MRHNA and CDR2 SNTAGT. CDR3 size: 15 residues. Deletions cut 0 bases from V and 6 bases from J, with 9 bases between. Here the CDR3 DNA reads TGTGCCAGCAGTGACTCCCCCGGGGGTAATTCACCCCTCCACTTT. It yields the protein CASSDSPGGNSPLHF.

The rearrangement links TRBV28 to TRBJ2-4; D perhaps matches TRBD1 (5 bases). The CDR3 covers 16 residues. V lost 1 base, J lost 8 bases, and 18 bases lay in between. Germline CDR1 is MDHEN and CDR2 is SYDVKM. The DNA of the CDR3 is TGTGCCAGCAGTTTATCTAGGCAGGGAAGGGCCCACATTCAGTACTTC. This translates into CASSLSRQGRAHIQYF.

The chain is built from TRBV18 and TRBJ2-3; unclear D gene. The CDR3 totals 11 residues. Germline V CDR1 and CDR2: KGHSH, LQKENI. Trimming removed 2 bases from V and 3 bases from J, with 0 bases in between. The CDR3: CASSPTDTQYF. The CDR3, as DNA: TGTGCCAGCTCACCAACAGATACGCAGTATTTT.

The chain employs TRBV19 and TRBJ2-3; D gene unclear. From germline, CDR1 is LNHDA and CDR2 SQIVND (reference sequence). The CDR3 runs to 13 residues. Trimming stripped 3 bases from V and 3 bases from J, with 7 bases between. The CDR3 nucleotides read TGTGCCAGTAGTATTTCCAGGACAGATACGCAGTATTTT. This translates into CASSISRTDTQYF.

The V call is TRBV28, the J call TRBJ1-3; D gene uncertain. CDR3 length: 14 residues. CDR1 and CDR2 from the germline V gene are MDHEN and SYDVKM. Trimming took 3 bases from V and 2 from J, leaving 8 bases between them. The CDR3 nucleotides are TGTGCCAGCAGTTTGGGTGGGACTGGAAACACCATATATTTT. This translates into CASSLGGTGNTIYF.

The V and J genes are TRBV5-6 and TRBJ2-7, with 7 bases identical to TRBD1. This CDR3 is built from 15 residues. Trimming cost V 0 bases and J 0 bases; bases outside gene matches: 3. Looked up from germline, CDR1 is SGHDT and CDR2 is YYEEEE. The CDR3 DNA reads TGTGCCAGCAGCTTGGCGGGACAGTCCTCCTACGAGCAGTACTTC. This translates into CASSLAGQSSYEQYF.

The chain carries TRBV7-9 and TRBJ2-5; the D is unclear. Trimming removed 5 bases from V and 5 bases from J, with 18 bases in between. There are 15 residues in the CDR3. Per germline, CDR1 SEHNR and CDR2 FQNEAQ (reference sequence). The CDR3 DNA reads TGTGCCAGCAGCCCACGGGCCTTGGGCTTCGAGACCCAGTACTTC. Its protein is CASSPRALGFETQYF.

The chain joins TRBV27 to TRBJ2-7, with a tentative D call TRBD2 (6 bases). The CDR3 has 13 residues. V was trimmed by 1 base and J by 4 bases, leaving 8 bases between them. Germline V gene data show CDR1 as MNHEY and CDR2 as SMNVEV (reference sequence). The CDR3 coding sequence is TGTGCCAGCAGTTTATATGGGGGGTACGAGCAGTACTTC. The encoded protein is CASSLYGGYEQYF.

The gene calls are TRBV10-3 and TRBJ2-2, with 10 bases identical to TRBD2. Germline V lookup: CDR1 ENHRY, CDR2 SYGVKD. Losses at the gene ends were 2 bases for V and 5 bases for J; bases not matched to a gene: 8. The CDR3 runs 17 residues. This CDR3 is CAISERLRAGGTGELFF. The CDR3 DNA sequence: TGTGCCATCAGTGAGCGCCTCCGAGCGGGAGGGACCGGGGAGCTGTTTTTT.

V gene TRBV14 combines with J gene TRBJ1-1; a weak D match, TRBD1 (5 bases). Germline V gene sequence: CDR1 SGHDN, CDR2 FVKESK. The CDR3 has 17 amino acids. V shed 0 bases and J shed 4 bases, with 18 bases lying between them. CDR3 loop: CASSQDKFVWGGTEAFF. CDR3 DNA sequence: TGTGCCAGCAGCCAAGATAAGTTTGTGTGGGGGGGCACTGAAGCTTTCTTT. Variable domain in full (rest from reference TRBV14 and TRBJ1-1): EAGVTQFPSHSVIEKGQTVTLRCDPISGHDNLYWYRRVMGKEIKFLLHFVKESKQDESGMPNNRFLAERTGGTYSTLKVQPAELEDSGVYFCASSQDKFVWGGTEAFFGQGTRLTVV.

The chain employs TRBV12-3 or TRBV12-4 and TRBJ1-1; D is unclear. The CDR3 has 13 residues. Trimming cost V 5 bases and J 0 bases, with 7 bases left between them. CDR3 region: CASSVTMNTEAFF. CDR3 in DNA: TGTGCCAGCAGTGTCACTATGAACACTGAAGCTTTCTTT.

The V and J genes are TRBV13 and TRBJ2-4; 11 nucleotides agree with TRBD2. Germline V gene lookup returns CDR1 PRHDT and CDR2 FYEKMQ (reference sequence). The V segment lost 2 bases and the J segment 2 bases; nucleotides outside the gene matches: 5. This CDR3 is 17 amino acids long. In nucleotides, the CDR3 is TGTGCCAGCAGCTTACGGCTAGCGGGAGGTACCAAAAACATTCAGTACTTC. This sequence encodes CASSLRLAGGTKNIQYF. The whole variable domain, remainder taken from reference TRBV13 and TRBJ2-4, is AAGVIQSPRHLIKEKRETATLKCYPIPRHDTVYWYQQGPGQDPQFLISFYEKMQSDKGSIPDRFSAQQFSDYHSELNMSSLELGDSALYFCASSLRLAGGTKNIQYFGAGTRLSVL.

The gene calls are TRBV20-1 and TRBJ2-5; D is undetermined. Germline CDR1 reads DFQATT; CDR2 reads SNEGSKA (reference sequence). The CDR3 has 10 amino acids. Trimming stripped 5 bases from V and 3 bases from J, with 4 bases between. In DNA, the CDR3 is TGCAGTGCTGTGAAAGAGACCCAGTACTTC. Its protein product is CSAVKETQYF.

J is TRBJ1-1 and V is TRBV2, with D tentatively TRBD1 (6 bases). The CDR3 contains 14 residues. The germline V and J ends were trimmed by 2 bases and 13 bases, with 20 bases remaining between them. The germline CDR1 and CDR2 sequences are SNHLY and FYNNEI. CDR3 residues: CASSEPRSGDQVFF. Here the CDR3 DNA reads TGTGCCAGCAGTGAACCCCGCTCAGGGGATCAGGTTTTCTTT.

The chain couples TRBV7-2 to TRBJ1-3; no reliable D call. Germline V CDR1 and CDR2: SGHTA, FQGNSA. The CDR3 has 17 residues. Trimming left V 1 base short and J 0 bases short, with 13 bases between. This chain's CDR3 is CASSLVSGFNSGNTIYF. In DNA form, the CDR3 reads TGTGCCAGCAGCTTAGTTTCGGGTTTCAACTCTGGAAACACCATATATTTT.

The chain couples TRBV9 to TRBJ1-1; possibly TRBD1 for D (5 bases). The length of the CDR3 is 13 residues. Germline loops: CDR1 SGDLS, CDR2 YYNGEE. The V end was cut by 3 bases, the J end by 4 bases, with 10 bases between. CDR3 sequence: CASSAPGGTEAFF. The CDR3 bases are TGTGCCAGCAGCGCACCGGGGGGCACTGAAGCTTTCTTT.

The chain is built from TRBV7-9 and TRBJ2-7, with 8 bases fitting TRBD1. V shed 6 bases, J shed 5 bases, and the junction held 15 bases outside the gene matches. The CDR3 length is 16 residues. The germline gives CDR1 SEHNR, CDR2 FQNEAQ (reference sequence). The CDR3 DNA sequence: TGTGCCAGCAGTCCAATCGTTCCAGGGGGCTGGAACGAGCAGTACTTC. This codes for CASSPIVPGGWNEQYF.

The genes are TRBV4-1 and TRBJ1-1; D gene unclear. There are 13 residues in the CDR3. The V gene lost 3 bases and the J gene lost 1 base, with 6 bases spanning the gap. Germline loops: CDR1 MGHRA, CDR2 YSYEKL. CDR3 DNA: TGCGCCAGCAGCCACCCCCCGAACACTGAAGCTTTCTTT. Amino acid sequence: CASSHPPNTEAFF.

This chain connects TRBV2 to TRBJ2-7; D is ambiguous. In germline, CDR1 is SNHLY, CDR2 FYNNEI. V was cut by 6 bases and J by 10 bases, with 13 bases left in between. The CDR3 length is 11 residues. This CDR3 is CASRGKGVQYF. CDR3 coding DNA: TGTGCCAGCAGGGGAAAAGGAGTTCAGTACTTC.

The chain carries TRBV24-1 and TRBJ2-1; 9 bases are shared with TRBD2. Per the germline V gene, CDR1 is KGHDR and CDR2 is SFDVKD. With V trimmed by 1 base and J by 6 bases, 3 bases remained unmatched. This CDR3 region has 15 residues. The CDR3 reads CATSDFGTSPNEQFF. In DNA form, the CDR3 reads TGTGCCACCAGTGATTTTGGGACTAGCCCCAATGAGCAGTTCTTC.

Here the CDR3 DNA reads TGTGCCAGCAGCCAAGTTAAGTACACCGGGGAGCTGTTTTTT. It specifies CASSQVKYTGELFF. The chain combines TRBV9 with TRBJ2-2; D gene uncertain. Trimming pared 4 bases from V and 3 bases from J, leaving 10 bases between. The CDR3 covers 14 residues. Per the germline V gene, CDR1 is SGDLS and CDR2 is YYNGEE.